This TCR beta chain came from a study of T cell responses to AZD1222 COVID-19 vaccine. Study findings and constraints: Baseline serology detected seropositivity in only six or seven AZD1222 recipients. Epitopes outside B.1.351 and B.1.1.7 mutated regions reportedly drew nearly half of spike TCRs.

Details on this clone: Its antigen remains unidentified.

The CDR3 covers 16 residues. V lost 7 bases, J lost 3 bases, and 8 bases stayed unmatched. Germline loops: CDR1 LNHDA, CDR2 SQIVND (reference sequence). The protocol was immunoSEQ multiplex PCR, while the TCRdb copy is restricted to in-frame clones and leaves out a portion. The repertoire has more than 150,000 clones, 85% to 95% of them found once; the top ten carry more than 9%. The sample was peripheral blood, taken on day 0 of AZD1222 vaccination. The TCR originated in an adult in good health. The V gene is TRBV19, the J gene TRBJ2-2, with TRBD1 matching 10 bases. The CDR3 nucleotides are TGTGCCAGTAATTACGAGACAGGGGGCTACACCGGGGAGCTGTTTTTT. This sequence encodes CASNYETGGYTGELFF.